These 9 T cell receptor beta chains came from one sample sequenced in a study of graft-versus-host responses after intestinal transplantation. Assay used: immunoSEQ multiplex PCR; TCRdb lists only in-frame clones, some missing. The table includes roughly 90,000 clones, over 80% detected once. These TCRs are of unknown antigen specificity. The sample here was unstimulated CD8+ T cells sorted from spleen or lymph node cells, taken before intestinal transplant. The receptors stem from a human donor who received an intestinal transplant.

The chain uses TRBV7-9 and TRBJ2-3; D gene ambiguous. Trimming pared 5 bases from V and 3 bases from J, leaving 3 bases between. CDR1 is SEHNR and CDR2 is FQNEAQ in the germline V gene (reference sequence). CDR3 size: 11 residues. In nucleotides, the CDR3 is TGTGCCAGCAGCCCTACAGATACGCAGTATTTT. Protein product: CASSPTDTQYF.

The gene calls are TRBV7-9 and TRBJ2-3, with D unclear. This CDR3 comprises 15 residues. CDR1 and CDR2 (germline): SEHNR, FQNEAQ (reference sequence). Trimming shortened V by 1 base and J by 0 bases, and 8 bases separated the two germline ends. The CDR3 spells CASSLVGLSTDTQYF. In DNA form, the CDR3 reads TGTGCCAGCAGCTTAGTTGGCCTTAGCACAGATACGCAGTATTTT.

This chain joins TRBV11-3 and TRBJ2-2, with unresolved D. V was trimmed by 1 base and J by 10 bases, leaving 7 bases between them. Germline-derived CDR1 and CDR2 are SGHNT and YENEEA. The CDR3 consists of 12 residues. The chain's CDR3 is CASSLGTVELFF. DNA for the CDR3: TGTGCCAGCAGCTTAGGGACGGTGGAGCTGTTTTTT.

This chain joins TRBV5-1 and TRBJ2-5, with 12 bases matching TRBD2. This CDR3 is 15 amino acids long. Trimming cost V 6 bases and J 5 bases; bases outside gene matches: 8. Looked up from germline, CDR1 is SGHRS and CDR2 is YFSETQ. Written as DNA, the CDR3 is TGCGCCAGCACCCCTAGCGGGGGGGCCGGGGAGACCCAGTACTTC. It codes for CASTPSGGAGETQYF. The full variable domain, completed using reference TRBV5-1 and TRBJ2-5, is KAGVTQTPRYLIKTRGQQVTLSCSPISGHRSVSWYQQTPGQGLQFLFEYFSETQRNKGNFPGRFSGRQFSNSRSEMNVSTLELGDSALYLCASTPSGGAGETQYFGPGTRLLVL.

The V gene is TRBV19, the J gene TRBJ1-3; D gene unclear. Germline V gene lookup returns CDR1 LNHDA and CDR2 SQIVND (reference sequence). The CDR3 is 14 residues long. V was pared by 5 bases and J by 0 bases, with 8 bases between. The CDR3 region has the DNA TGTGCCAGTAGTGACTGGAGCTCTGGAAACACCATATATTTT. Translation: CASSDWSSGNTIYF.

This sequence joins TRBV5-1 and TRBJ2-7, with 7 bases identical to TRBD1. V was pared by 2 bases and J by 4 bases, with 9 bases of the junction left unmatched. This CDR3 spans 15 amino acids. CDR1 is SGHRS, CDR2 YFSETQ, per germline. DNA of the CDR3: TGCGCCAGCAGCTTACCGACAGGGAAGCGATACGAGCAGTACTTC. As protein: CASSLPTGKRYEQYF.

This chain uses TRBV11-1 with TRBJ2-1; no clear D gene. CDR3 length: 12 residues. The ends were cut back, 0 bases at V and 15 bases at J, with 12 bases in the middle. Germline V CDR1 and CDR2: SGHAT, FQDESV (reference sequence). The CDR3 sequence is CASSLADRALFF. As DNA, the CDR3 is TGTGCCAGCAGCTTAGCGGACCGAGCGCTGTTCTTC.

With respect to this clone: The junction differs from germline at one of its ends, possibly a read error. This chain joins TRBV6-1 and TRBJ1-3; D remains ambiguous. The CDR3 has 14 residues. Germline-derived CDR1 and CDR2 are MNHNS and SASEGT. The CDR3 DNA reads TGTGCCAGCAGGGAAGTCCCCTCTGGAAACACCATATATTTT. Translated: CASREVPSGNTIYF.

This clone was counted only a few times. In the same sample, other DNA sequences code for this CDR3. The chain links TRBV5-4 to TRBJ2-5, with D hard to call. V was cut by 2 bases and J by 0 bases, with 8 bases left in between. Germline values: CDR1 SGHNT, CDR2 YYREEE (reference sequence). The length of the CDR3 is 14 residues. This chain's CDR3 is CASSFLDYQETQYF. For the CDR3, the DNA is TGTGCCAGCAGCTTTTTAGACTACCAAGAGACCCAGTACTTC.